What follows is one T cell receptor beta chain and its context. The table came from immunoSEQ multiplex PCR; TCRdb's copy has only in-frame clones and leaves some out. Altogether approximately 90,000 clones are present, about 90% being singletons, with the ten largest covering about 8.5%. The germline V gene encodes CDR1 MNHEY and CDR2 SVGAGI. There are 12 residues in the CDR3. Trimming took 4 bases from V and 6 from J, leaving 7 bases between them. This specimen belongs to a study of OX40 agonist ivuxolimab in advanced cancers. Study in general: Each patient was given ivuxolimab into a vein every 2 weeks, at 0.01 to 10 mg/kg. Participants, 80% to 90% male, averaged approximately 56 years of age, ranging from 23 to 79.

Sample: CD4+ or CD8+ T cells sorted from blood, taken in a trial of the OX40 agonist ivuxolimab. The clonotype originates from an adult with an advanced solid tumor such as melanoma, head and neck, liver or kidney cancer. The chain couples TRBV6-5 to TRBJ2-1; tentative D call: TRBD1 (6 bases). The CDR3 reads CASSWGPNEQFF. The CDR3 region has the DNA TGTGCCAGCAGTTGGGGGCCCAATGAGCAGTTCTTC.